Sequencing of this T cell receptor (beta chain) was carried out in a study of cytomegalovirus exposure and HLA in healthy donors. Note on this clone: Antigen specificity is unknown.

Those who donated were healthy bone marrow donors. Sampled while nominally healthy, donors likely had unrecorded immune exposures. General study points: Association of a missense DCLRE1C variant with TCR beta V- and J-gene trimming was reported in a later analysis.

Primers for the PCR totalled 60 Vbeta and 13 Jbeta. In the original analysis: A later analysis tallied 80 million to 100 million unique TCR beta chains, approximately 10 million of them shared. Profiling relied on immunoSEQ multiplex PCR, and the TCRdb table lists in-frame clones only, not all of them. The V and J calls and the clone size are those of that table, but D and trimming were determined from the DNA. The sample lists fewer than 200,000 clones, 12% seen once, with less than 8.5% in the top ten. Input material: PBMCs. The receptor was derived from a man aged 50 to 59 in good health and CMV-seropositive.

The CDR3 region is CASSQRGSDGYTF. CDR3 sequence (DNA): TGTGCCAGCAGCCAACGGGGGTCTGATGGCTACACCTTC. The gene calls are TRBV6-5 and TRBJ1-2; a possible D gene is TRBD1 (5 bases). The germline V and J ends were trimmed by 6 bases and 6 bases, with 14 bases remaining between them. This CDR3 is built from 13 residues. Germline CDR1 reads MNHEY; CDR2 reads SVGAGI.